The next 3 T cell receptor beta chains were all read from a single sample in a study of Ad26.COV2.S vaccination and SARS-CoV-2 variants. Sequencing used immunoSEQ multiplex PCR; TCRdb keeps in-frame clones, though not all of them. The sample gives around 350,000 clones, roughly nine tenths of which show up once; roughly 3.9% is in the top ten. Sequencing used peripheral blood, obtained after recovery from COVID-19. These receptor sequences come from a human donor who had recovered from COVID-19.

This sequence joins TRBV13 and TRBJ2-5; TRBD2 matches 8 bases. The CDR3 has 14 amino acids. Trimming cost V 5 bases and J 5 bases; bases outside gene matches: 7. CDR1 is PRHDT and CDR2 is FYEKMQ in the germline V gene (reference sequence). The CDR3 DNA sequence: TGTGCCAGCAGCGCGCGGGGGGCCGGGGAGACCCAGTACTTC. Translating gives CASSARGAGETQYF. Together with reference TRBV13 and TRBJ2-5, the CDR3 gives the full variable domain: AAGVIQSPRHLIKEKRETATLKCYPIPRHDTVYWYQQGPGQDPQFLISFYEKMQSDKGSIPDRFSAQQFSDYHSELNMSSLELGDSALYFCASSARGAGETQYFGPGTRLLVL.

V is TRBV7-3 and J is TRBJ1-2, with D possibly TRBD1 on 5 matching bases. The CDR3 loop spans 13 amino acids. Germline V lookup: CDR1 SGHTA, CDR2 FQGTGA. V shed 5 bases and J shed 4 bases, with 11 bases lying between them. CDR3 DNA: TGTGCCAGCAGCGGGGGAGCCGGCTATGGCTACACCTTC. Its protein is CASSGGAGYGYTF.

J is TRBJ2-7 and V is TRBV9; D is uncertain. Trimming cost V 5 bases and J 0 bases, with 12 bases left between them. The germline gives CDR1 SGDLS, CDR2 YYNGEE. The CDR3 is made up of 14 amino acids. The CDR3 region has the DNA TGTGCCAGCAGTCTGGGGTCCGGCTCCTACGAGCAGTACTTC. Protein: CASSLGSGSYEQYF.